This TCR beta chain was sequenced in a study of CD8 T cells in ankylosing spondylitis. Study outcomes and limitations: Seemingly characteristic of ankylosing spondylitis blood was a TCR beta motif consisting of eight highly homologous variants. Some motif variants were previously reported in reactive arthritis synovial fluid and blood.

The trim removed 4 bases at V and 4 bases at J, leaving 16 bases unmatched. CDR1 is SGHRS, CDR2 YFSETQ, per germline. This CDR3 has 18 residues. This clonotype was counted between two and nine times. What it binds is not known. TCRdb passed the 5' RACE reads through MiXCR, listing each CDR3 protein once. The repertoire holds 350,000 or so distinct CDR3 sequences, with 6.5% to 10% as singletons. This receptor was obtained from a male donor with ankylosing spondylitis. Sequencing was done on a sample of blood, either unsorted or a sorted T cell fraction (not recorded which). The chain couples TRBV5-1 to TRBJ1-1; TRBD1 matches 10 bases. CDR3 coding DNA: TGCGCCAGCAGCAAGAGCACATTCTCACGGACAGGGGGCACTGAAGCTTTCTTT. Its translation is CASSKSTFSRTGGTEAFF.